Sequencing of this T cell receptor (beta chain) was carried out in a study of blood T cell repertoires in COVID-19. Study-wide background: From the United States, Italy and Spain came samples of acute and convalescent COVID-19. PBMCs, B-cell-depleted T cells, or T cells provided the cDNA or gDNA that made up the material.

V dropped 3 bases and J dropped 2; count of bases not matched to a gene: 7. There are 15 residues in the CDR3. The V gene's germline CDR1 is MDHEN and CDR2 SYDVKM. TCRdb's table, derived via immunoSEQ multiplex PCR, lists solely in-frame clones and lacks some. The repertoire includes roughly 250,000 clones, approximately 85% of them detected once, and 3.5% to 4.5% sits in the top ten. The specimen sequenced was PBMCs or T cells enriched from blood (not recorded which). This TCR was recovered from a woman younger than 45 who had recovered from COVID-19. The genes are TRBV28 and TRBJ2-7, with 7 bases that match TRBD2. Here the CDR3 DNA reads TGTGCCAGCAGTTTGGGGGGGACTCTGACCTACGAGCAGTACTTC. This codes for CASSLGGTLTYEQYF.